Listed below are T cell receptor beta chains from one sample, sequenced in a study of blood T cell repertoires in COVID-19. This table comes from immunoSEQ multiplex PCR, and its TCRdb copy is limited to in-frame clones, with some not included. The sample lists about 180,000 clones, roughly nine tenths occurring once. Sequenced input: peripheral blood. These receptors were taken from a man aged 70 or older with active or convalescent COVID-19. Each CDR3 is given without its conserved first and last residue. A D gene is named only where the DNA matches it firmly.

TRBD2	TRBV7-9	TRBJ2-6	ASSLGMAGDGANVLT
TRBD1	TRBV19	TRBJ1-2	ASIQGGRGIYGYT
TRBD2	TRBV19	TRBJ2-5	ASRGLAAGDQETQY
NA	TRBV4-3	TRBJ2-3	ASSLNTDTQY
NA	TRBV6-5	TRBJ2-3	ASSLVRTDTQY
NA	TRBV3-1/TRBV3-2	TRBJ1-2	ASSLEDKGYYGYT
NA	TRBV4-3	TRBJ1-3	ASSQDPVSPGNTIY
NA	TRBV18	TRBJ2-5	ASSPRSMQETQY
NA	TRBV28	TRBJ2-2	ASSYWGRLLGELF
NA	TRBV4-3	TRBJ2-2	ASSQDRAGELF
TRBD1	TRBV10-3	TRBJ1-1	AISGQGRTEAF
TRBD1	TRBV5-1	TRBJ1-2	ASSLGSGQLGYGYT
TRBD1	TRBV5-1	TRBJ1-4	ASRTGLGEKLF
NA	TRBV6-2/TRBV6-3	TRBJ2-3	ASSYGGQTTDTQY
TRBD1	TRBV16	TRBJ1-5	ASSLGQGAISNQPQH
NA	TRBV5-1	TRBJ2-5	ASSGPGLAIRETQY
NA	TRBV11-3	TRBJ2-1	ASSLALNNEQF
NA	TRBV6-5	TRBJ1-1	ASSRGTLGNTEAF
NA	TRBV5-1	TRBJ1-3	ASSLEGHTIY
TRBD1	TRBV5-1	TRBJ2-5	ASSIGTGFVETQY
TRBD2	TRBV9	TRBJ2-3	ASSVGLVASGRAPDTQY
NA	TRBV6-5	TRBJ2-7	ASRPFRERSYEQY
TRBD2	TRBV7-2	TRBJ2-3	ASSLAISGRERDTQY
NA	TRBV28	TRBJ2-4	ASRGRSFDIQY
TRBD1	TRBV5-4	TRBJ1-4	ASSLTQGAAELF
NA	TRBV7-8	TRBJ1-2	ASSNRESYGYT
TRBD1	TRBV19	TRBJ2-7	ASSDRTGEYEQY
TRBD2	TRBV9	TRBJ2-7	ASSLRLAASSYEQY
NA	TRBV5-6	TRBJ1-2	ASSLVGGPVGYT
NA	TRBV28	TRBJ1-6	ASTPTGGSYNSPLH
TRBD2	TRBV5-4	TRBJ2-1	ASSLYGGGRSEQF
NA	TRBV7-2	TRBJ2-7	ASSLEQGTYEQY
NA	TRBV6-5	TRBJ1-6	ATRRVIDSPLH
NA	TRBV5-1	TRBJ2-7	ASSRPERSSYEQY
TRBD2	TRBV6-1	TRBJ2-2	ASSARRGVGTGELF
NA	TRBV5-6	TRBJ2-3	ASCRRGHTDTQY
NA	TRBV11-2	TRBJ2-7	ASSLDQARNSYEQY
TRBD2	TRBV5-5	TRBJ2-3	ASSPQGSGDTDTQY
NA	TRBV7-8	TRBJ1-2	ASSPRAGDGSNYGYT
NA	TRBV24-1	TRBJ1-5	ATSEAGGNQPQH
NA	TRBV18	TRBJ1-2	ASYQTPNYGYT
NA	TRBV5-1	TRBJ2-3	ASSLYALDTQY
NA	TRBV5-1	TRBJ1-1	ASSPRQSTEAF
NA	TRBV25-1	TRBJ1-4	ATGPRGIFGQLF
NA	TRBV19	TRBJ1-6	ASSKEVSGSPLH
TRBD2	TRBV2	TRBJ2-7	ARSPTSGSSEQY
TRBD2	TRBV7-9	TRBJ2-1	ASSAGTSGIHNEQF
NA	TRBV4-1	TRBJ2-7	ASSQSQGFNEQY
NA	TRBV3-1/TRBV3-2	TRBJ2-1	ASSQALNNEQF
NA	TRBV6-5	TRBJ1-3	ASGQSHSGNTIY
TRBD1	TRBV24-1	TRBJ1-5	ATSDTTGPDQPQH
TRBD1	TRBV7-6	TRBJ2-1	ASSYRTGRNEQF
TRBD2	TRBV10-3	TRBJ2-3	AISPTSGRAILTDTQY
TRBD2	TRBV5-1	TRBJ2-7	ASSFQGGRTYEQY
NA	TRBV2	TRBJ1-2	ASSGVTAYGYT
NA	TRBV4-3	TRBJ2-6	ASSQEWVEDSGANVLT